This T cell receptor beta chain was sequenced in a study of blood T cell repertoires in COVID-19. On the study more broadly: Whether acute or convalescent, the COVID-19 samples came from the United States, Italy and Spain.

Recruitment covered about two dozen US areas and drew participants whose ages spanned roughly 18 to 90 years. In the authors' workflow: Using reference gene primer amplification, nucleated cell counts were estimated. Sequenced by immunoSEQ multiplex PCR; TCRdb stores in-frame clones only, minus some. V, J and clone size are taken as reported in that table, and D and trimming were inferred from the DNA itself. The sample comprises about 220,000 clones, nearly 90% of which are singletons, and around 15% rests with the top ten. Germline V gene data show CDR1 as MNHEY and CDR2 as SMNVEV (reference sequence). The CDR3 runs to 16 residues. V dropped 8 bases and J dropped 5 bases, with 24 bases sitting between them.

The sequenced sample consisted of PBMCs or T cells enriched from blood (not recorded which). The gene calls are TRBV27 and TRBJ1-1; possible D gene TRBD1, 5 bases. This receptor was taken from a man aged 25 to 40 who had been exposed to COVID-19. The chain's CDR3 is CASALAGGRTRTEAFF. The DNA of the CDR3 is TGTGCCAGCGCTTTGGCCGGGGGACGGACTAGGACTGAAGCTTTCTTT.